Shown below are 32 T cell receptor beta chains from a single sample sequenced in a study of graft-versus-host responses after intestinal transplantation. Sequencing used immunoSEQ multiplex PCR; TCRdb keeps in-frame clones, though not all of them. Among just over 7,500 clones, about 75% were seen once, and the ten largest hold about an eighth. Once graft tissue had been processed, intraepithelial and lamina propria lymphocytes were released. The sample consisted of ileum tissue, taken approximately 31 weeks after intestinal transplant. The receptors here all came from a human patient who received an intestinal transplant, so some T cells may come from the graft donor.

The chain combines TRBV11-2 with TRBJ2-3; 8 bases match TRBD2. With 4 bases clipped from V and 0 bases from J, the junction kept 6 bases outside the gene matches. The CDR3 runs 16 residues. Germline-derived CDR1 and CDR2 are SGHAT and FQNNGV. CDR3 bases: TGTGCCAGCAGCTCCAAACTAGCGGATAGCACAGATACGCAGTATTTT. This translates into CASSSKLADSTDTQYF.

The V and J genes are TRBV7-4 and TRBJ1-2; TRBD1 agrees at 11 bases. The V gene end was trimmed by 5 bases and the J gene end by 7 bases; junction bases not matched to a gene: 9. Germline V gene data show CDR1 as SGHVT and CDR2 as SQSDAQ. The CDR3 spans 15 residues. The CDR3 nucleotides read TGTGCCAGCAGCGGACCGGGACAGGGGGGACCTGGCTACACCTTC. Its translation is CASSGPGQGGPGYTF.

The chain carries TRBV14 and TRBJ2-5; TRBD1 matches 9 bases. The germline gives CDR1 SGHDN, CDR2 FVKESK. The J segment lost 4 bases and the V segment lost 6 bases, leaving 6 bases of the junction unmatched. The CDR3 totals 14 residues. For the CDR3, the DNA is TGTGCCAGCAGACATACAGGGGGCGGAGAGACCCAGTACTTC. Residues: CASRHTGGGETQYF. Full variable domain (rest looked up from reference TRBV14 and TRBJ2-5): EAGVTQFPSHSVIEKGQTVTLRCDPISGHDNLYWYRRVMGKEIKFLLHFVKESKQDESGMPNNRFLAERTGGTYSTLKVQPAELEDSGVYFCASRHTGGGETQYFGPGTRLLVL.

This clone was picked up one time. The chain has TRBV6-1 and TRBJ2-5; TRBD2 aligns across 12 bases. The J call may be in error: the DNA end matches TRBJ2-7 better. This CDR3 contains 16 residues. CDR1 is MNHNS and CDR2 is SASEGT in the germline V gene. CDR3 in amino acids: CASSEGTSGIVYEQYF. The CDR3 DNA reads TGTGCCAGCAGTGAAGGGACTAGCGGGATCGTGTACGAGCAGTACTTC.

The genes are TRBV7-2 and TRBJ1-1; D uncertain. Trimming took 1 base from V and 1 from J, leaving 4 bases between them. The CDR3 has 13 residues. CDR1 and CDR2 from the germline V gene are SGHTA and FQGNSA. The CDR3 sequence: CASSLDRNTEAFF. The CDR3, as DNA: TGTGCCAGCAGCTTAGACAGGAACACTGAAGCTTTCTTT.

The chain combines TRBV6-6 with TRBJ1-1; D is unclear. Per the germline V gene, CDR1 is MNHNY and CDR2 is SVGAGI (reference sequence). This CDR3 comprises 14 residues. The germline V and J ends were trimmed by 5 bases and 4 bases, with 14 bases remaining between them. The CDR3 DNA reads TGTGCCAGCAGTCCCTTGTCCGGCGGCACTGAAGCTTTCTTT. Residues: CASSPLSGGTEAFF.

The rearrangement joins TRBV6-1 to TRBJ1-1; D uncertain. The CDR3 totals 13 residues. The ends were cut back, 6 bases at V and 7 bases at J, with 15 bases in the middle. Germline CDR1 is MNHNS and CDR2 is SASEGT. The CDR3 nucleotides read TGTGCCAGCAGCTCCACCGGGTCTAGTGAAGCTTTCTTT. Translated, it gives CASSSTGSSEAFF.

The chain is built from TRBV29-1 and TRBJ2-1; TRBD2 is a possible D gene (5 bases). The ends were cut back, 7 bases at V and 0 bases at J, with 13 bases in the middle. This CDR3 has 14 residues. Germline values: CDR1 SQVTM, CDR2 ANQGSEA. As DNA, the CDR3 is TGCAGCGGGCGGGCAACGAGCTCCTACAATGAGCAGTTCTTC. Protein sequence: CSGRATSSYNEQFF.

The chain recombines TRBV25-1 with TRBJ2-1, with 9 bases fitting TRBD1. CDR1 MGHDK and CDR2 SYGVNS come from the germline V gene. The ends lost 6 bases at V and 4 bases at J; junction bases unmatched: 4. The CDR3 is made up of 14 amino acids. CDR3 sequence (DNA): TGTGCCAGCAGCCGGGACAGGGCTTACAATGAGCAGTTCTTC. It specifies CASSRDRAYNEQFF.

V usage is TRBV6-5 and J usage is TRBJ2-7; no firm D call. Trimming stripped 0 bases from V and 3 bases from J, with 9 bases between. CDR3 length equals 14 residues. The V gene's germline CDR1 is MNHEY and CDR2 SVGAGI. In DNA, the CDR3 is TGTGCCAGCAGTTACTCGGAACAGAGCTACGAGCAGTACTTC. Amino acid sequence: CASSYSEQSYEQYF.

With regard to this clone: Relative to the germline gene, one junction end is altered; a read error may explain this. The V gene is TRBV27, the J gene TRBJ1-1; 7 bases are shared with TRBD1. CDR1 is MNHEY and CDR2 is SMNVEV in the germline V gene (reference sequence). CDR3 length: 14 residues. The CDR3 is CASRLTGVNTEAFF. CDR3 DNA sequence: TGTGCCAGCCGCCTTACAGGGGTGAATACTGAAGCTTTCTTT.

The chain combines TRBV9 with TRBJ2-4, with D perhaps matching TRBD2 (6 bases). Germline assignment: CDR1 SGDLS and CDR2 YYNGEE. The CDR3 spans 16 residues. The ends were cut back, 1 base at V and 5 bases at J, with 16 bases in the middle. The CDR3 DNA reads as TGTGCCAGCAGCGTAAGCGTTGGAGCGGGTCAAAACATTCAGTACTTC. It specifies CASSVSVGAGQNIQYF.

The V gene is TRBV7-9, the J gene TRBJ2-5; 11 bases map to TRBD2. Trimming removed 7 bases from V and 4 bases from J; junction bases left unmatched: 11. The CDR3 spans 16 residues. Germline V CDR1 and CDR2: SEHNR, FQNEAQ (reference sequence). CDR3 DNA sequence: TGTGCCAGCACTATCGGGCTAGCGGGGGGATCAGAGACCCAGTACTTC. Protein sequence: CASTIGLAGGSETQYF.

By its share, this clone is medium-sized (0.01 to 0.1%). The J gene is TRBJ1-2, the V gene TRBV9; no reliable D call. Germline CDR1 is SGDLS and CDR2 is YYNGEE. This CDR3 region has 14 residues. Trimming pared 4 bases from V and 7 bases from J, leaving 17 bases between. CDR3 in amino acids: CASSPSPEALGYTF. The CDR3 DNA reads TGTGCCAGCAGCCCCAGCCCCGAGGCCCTTGGCTACACCTTC.

This rearrangement joins TRBV6-5 to TRBJ2-7; weak D call: TRBD2 (5 bases). Looked up from germline, CDR1 is MNHEY and CDR2 is SVGAGI. Between the trimmed V and J ends, which lost 7 bases and 0 bases, there was a span of 13 bases. The CDR3 runs to 14 residues. Here the CDR3 DNA reads TGTGCCAGCATACATTGGGGAGTCTCCTACGAGCAGTACTTC. It translates to CASIHWGVSYEQYF.

Concerning this clone itself: The same CDR3 can be traced to other DNA sequences in this sample. In nucleotides, the CDR3 is TGCGCCAGCAGTGAGTCCGGAGGTGTCGAGCAGTACTTC. Amino acid sequence: CASSESGGVEQYF. The chain recombines TRBV10-2 with TRBJ2-7; a weak D match, TRBD2 (5 bases). The CDR3 consists of 13 residues. Germline V gives CDR1 WSHSY, CDR2 SAAADI. Trimming shortened V by 0 bases and J by 6 bases, and 9 bases separated the two germline ends.

The rearrangement uses TRBV15 and TRBJ1-4; 7 bases line up with TRBD1. Germline loops: CDR1 LNHNV, CDR2 YYDKDF (reference sequence). V dropped 0 bases and J dropped 6; count of bases not matched to a gene: 4. This CDR3 is 15 amino acids long. CDR3 DNA: TGTGCCACCAGCAGAGAGACAGGGACGTATGAAAAACTGTTTTTT. It specifies CATSRETGTYEKLFF.

The chain joins TRBV4-1 to TRBJ1-4; 7 nucleotides agree with TRBD1. Germline V gene sequence: CDR1 MGHRA, CDR2 YSYEKL. The length of the CDR3 is 16 residues. V dropped 3 bases and J dropped 8; count of bases not matched to a gene: 12. The CDR3 loop is CASSQVIGDRGEKLFF. The DNA of the CDR3 is TGCGCCAGCAGCCAGGTTATAGGGGACAGAGGGGAAAAACTGTTTTTT.

This clone was seen a few times. The chain carries TRBV6-5 and TRBJ2-5, with D possibly being TRBD1 (5 bases). V lost 7 bases and J 2 bases, leaving 17 bases between the germline ends. Per germline, CDR1 MNHEY and CDR2 SVGAGI. This CDR3 spans 15 amino acids. CDR3 nucleotide sequence: TGTGCCAGCACGTACGGACACGGTGGGCAAGAGACCCAGTACTTC. Its translation: CASTYGHGGQETQYF.

The J gene is TRBJ1-1, the V gene TRBV4-3, with no clear D. This CDR3 spans 15 amino acids. V was clipped by 4 bases and J by 1 base, with 13 bases between them. The germline gives CDR1 LGHNA, CDR2 YSLEER. The CDR3 loop is CASSPWQWRNTEAFF. DNA of the CDR3: TGCGCCAGCAGCCCATGGCAGTGGAGGAACACTGAAGCTTTCTTT.

V and J are TRBV11-1 and TRBJ2-1; D perhaps matches TRBD1 (5 bases). The CDR3 extends over 13 amino acids. The V end was cut by 4 bases, the J end by 6 bases, with 10 bases between. Germline lookup yields CDR1 SGHAT and CDR2 FQDESV (reference sequence). The CDR3 DNA reads TGTGCCAGCAGCTCTTGGGGCGGCAATGAGCAGTTCTTC. As protein: CASSSWGGNEQFF.

V usage is TRBV9 and J usage is TRBJ2-6, with 9 bases identical to TRBD1. Germline trimming cut 3 bases from V and 4 bases from J; bases unmatched to any gene: 8. Germline V gene lookup returns CDR1 SGDLS and CDR2 YYNGEE. CDR3 length: 17 residues. Here the CDR3 DNA reads TGTGCCAGCAGCGCCGGGACAGGGTTATTGGGGGCCAACGTCCTGACTTTC. It is translated as CASSAGTGLLGANVLTF.

V and J are TRBV7-9 and TRBJ1-4; no clear D gene. Germline V CDR1 and CDR2: SEHNR, FQNEAQ (reference sequence). Trimming took 3 bases from V and 5 from J, leaving 13 bases between them. This CDR3 has 15 amino acids. The CDR3 DNA sequence: TGTGCCAGCAGCTTTAATGCGATGCTGAATGAAAAACTGTTTTTT. It encodes CASSFNAMLNEKLFF.

About this clone: A read error may produce the germline difference seen at one junction end. The rearrangement links TRBV5-6 to TRBJ2-1, with TRBD2 matching 9 bases. The CDR3 contains 18 residues. CDR1 and CDR2 from the germline V gene are SGHDT and YYEEEE. In nucleotides, the CDR3 is TGTGCCAGCAGCGGGACTAGCTGGGGGGGCCTCTCCAACAATGAGCAGTTCTTC. Translation: CASSGTSWGGLSNNEQFF. The variable domain in full, with the rest retrieved from reference TRBV5-6 and TRBJ2-1, is DAGVTQSPTHLIKTRGQQVTLRCSPKSGHDTVSWYQQALGQGPQFIFQYYEEEERQRGNFPDRFSGHQFPNYSSELNVNALLLGDSALYLCASSGTSWGGLSNNEQFFGPGTRLTVL.

The rearrangement joins TRBV27 to TRBJ1-1; a weak D match, TRBD1 (6 bases). V lost 0 bases and J lost 1, with 9 bases in between. The CDR3 totals 15 residues. Germline lookup yields CDR1 MNHEY and CDR2 SMNVEV (reference sequence). CDR3 nucleotides: TGTGCCAGCAGTTTATCGGACAGCAGGAACACTGAAGCTTTCTTT. Its protein is CASSLSDSRNTEAFF.

The rearrangement uses TRBV4-1 and TRBJ1-2, with 8 nucleotides matching TRBD1. The CDR3 spans 17 residues. Unmatched junction bases numbered 6, after V lost 0 bases and J lost 0 bases. Germline assignment: CDR1 MGHRA and CDR2 YSYEKL. CDR3 coding DNA: TGCGCCAGCAGCCAAGATCGGGGCAGGGGGCCTAACTATGGCTACACCTTC. Translated: CASSQDRGRGPNYGYTF.

The rearrangement links TRBV2 to TRBJ2-3, with 9 positions matching TRBD2. CDR3 length equals 16 residues. Looked up from germline, CDR1 is SNHLY and CDR2 is FYNNEI. Trimming cost V 4 bases and J 2 bases; bases outside gene matches: 7. The DNA for the CDR3 is TGTGCCAGCAGTGCTTGGAGCGGGAGGATCACAGATACGCAGTATTTT. This codes for CASSAWSGRITDTQYF.

The chain employs TRBV28 and TRBJ1-5, with no clear D. Germline V gene data show CDR1 as MDHEN and CDR2 as SYDVKM. CDR3 length equals 12 residues. Trimming left V 2 bases short and J 9 bases short, with 8 bases between. CDR3 DNA: TGTGCCAGCAGTTTACCCCTTTCGCCCCAGCATTTT. Residues: CASSLPLSPQHF.

V is TRBV9 and J is TRBJ2-5; no firm D call. The V end was cut by 5 bases, the J end by 5 bases, with 13 bases between. This CDR3 has 13 residues. CDR1 is SGDLS and CDR2 is YYNGEE in the germline V gene. The CDR3 here is CASSLVVMETQYF. The CDR3 nucleotides read TGTGCCAGCAGTTTGGTAGTAATGGAGACCCAGTACTTC.

This clone is a singleton in its sample. The rearrangement uses TRBV6-4 and TRBJ2-1; 8 bases line up with TRBD2. Losses at the gene ends were 3 bases for V and 6 bases for J; bases not matched to a gene: 4. Germline V gene sequence: CDR1 MRHNA, CDR2 SNTAGT. The CDR3 length is 14 residues. The CDR3 sequence: CASSESGGLNEQFF. The CDR3 coding sequence is TGTGCCAGCAGTGAGTCGGGGGGGCTCAATGAGCAGTTCTTC.

This clone was observed once. This rearrangement joins TRBV27 to TRBJ1-2; D perhaps matches TRBD1 (6 bases). Between the trimmed V and J ends, which lost 7 bases and 4 bases, there was a span of 10 bases. The germline gives CDR1 MNHEY, CDR2 SMNVEV (reference sequence). CDR3 length: 12 amino acids. The CDR3: CASIRDIYGYTF. The CDR3 DNA reads as TGTGCCAGCATCCGGGACATCTATGGCTACACCTTC.

Only a few counts were recorded for this clone. The rearrangement joins TRBV28 to TRBJ2-6, with 7 bases that match TRBD1. The J segment lost 0 bases and the V segment lost 5 bases, leaving 7 bases of the junction unmatched. Germline V CDR1 and CDR2: MDHEN, SYDVKM. CDR3 length: 17 residues. DNA for the CDR3: TGTGCCAGCAGTGGCCGGGACAGACCCTCTGGGGCCAACGTCCTGACTTTC. Protein: CASSGRDRPSGANVLTF.